This T cell receptor (beta chain) derives from a study of cytomegalovirus exposure and HLA in healthy donors. Turning to the study itself: In an early release, HLA-typed donors contributed some 82 million unique TCR sequences.

PCR employed 60 Vbeta and 13 Jbeta primers. Sequencing was performed with immunoSEQ multiplex PCR; in TCRdb, only in-frame clones are kept and a portion is missing. The sample includes 90,000 to 100,000 clones, approximately 71% of them seen just once. This CDR3 is built from 17 residues. From germline, CDR1 is SGHTA and CDR2 FQGNSA. V was cut by 1 base and J by 0 bases, with 12 bases left in between. The chain joins TRBV7-2 to TRBJ1-4, with TRBD1 as a possible D gene (5 bases). Sample: PBMCs. The sequence came from a man aged 45-65 years in good health and CMV-seronegative. CDR3 in amino acids: CASSLVGDAATNEKLFF. CDR3 coding DNA: TGTGCCAGCAGCTTAGTAGGGGATGCTGCAACTAATGAAAAACTGTTTTTT. Based on the CDR3 plus reference TRBV7-2 and TRBJ1-4, the full variable domain is GAGVSQSPSNKVTEKGKDVELRCDPISGHTALYWYRQSLGQGLEFLIYFQGNSAPDKSGLPSDRFSAERTGGSVSTLTIQRTQQEDSAVYLCASSLVGDAATNEKLFFGSGTQLSVL.